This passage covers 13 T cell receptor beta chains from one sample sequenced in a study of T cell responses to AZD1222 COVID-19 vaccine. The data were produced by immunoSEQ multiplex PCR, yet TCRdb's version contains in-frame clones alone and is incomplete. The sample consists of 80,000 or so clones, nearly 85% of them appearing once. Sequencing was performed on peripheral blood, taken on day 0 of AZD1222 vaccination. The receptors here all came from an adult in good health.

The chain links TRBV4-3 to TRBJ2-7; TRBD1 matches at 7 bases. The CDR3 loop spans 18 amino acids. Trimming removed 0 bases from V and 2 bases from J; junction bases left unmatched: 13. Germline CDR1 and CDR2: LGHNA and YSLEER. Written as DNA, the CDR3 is TGCGCCAGCAGCCAAGACCCGGTGGGGTGGGACAGCACCTACGAGCAGTACTTC. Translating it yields CASSQDPVGWDSTYEQYF.

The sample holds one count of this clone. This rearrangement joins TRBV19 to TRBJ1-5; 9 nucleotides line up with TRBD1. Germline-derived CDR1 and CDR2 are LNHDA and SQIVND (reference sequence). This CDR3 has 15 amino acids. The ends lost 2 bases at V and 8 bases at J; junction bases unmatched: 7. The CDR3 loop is CASSIKGTGRKPQHF. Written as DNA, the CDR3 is TGTGCCAGTAGTATAAAGGGGACAGGGCGAAAGCCCCAGCATTTT.

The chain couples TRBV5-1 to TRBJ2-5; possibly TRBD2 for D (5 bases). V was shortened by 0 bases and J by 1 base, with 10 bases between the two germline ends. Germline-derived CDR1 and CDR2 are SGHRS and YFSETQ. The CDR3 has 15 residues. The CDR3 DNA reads TGCGCCAGCAGCTTGGAGAGGAGGACCCAAGAGACCCAGTACTTC. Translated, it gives CASSLERRTQETQYF.

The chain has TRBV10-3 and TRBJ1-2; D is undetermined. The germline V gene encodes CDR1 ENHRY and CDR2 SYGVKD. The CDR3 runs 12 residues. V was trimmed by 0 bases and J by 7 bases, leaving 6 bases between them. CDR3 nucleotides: TGTGCCATCAGTGAGTCGGAAGGTGGCTACACCTTC. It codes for CAISESEGGYTF.

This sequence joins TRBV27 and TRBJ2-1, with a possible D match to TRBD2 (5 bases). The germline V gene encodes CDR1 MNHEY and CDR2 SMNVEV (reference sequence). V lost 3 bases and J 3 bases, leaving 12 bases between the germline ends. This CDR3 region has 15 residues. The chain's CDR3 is CASSLERAFYNEQFF. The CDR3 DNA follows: TGTGCCAGCAGTTTGGAGAGGGCCTTCTACAATGAGCAGTTCTTC.

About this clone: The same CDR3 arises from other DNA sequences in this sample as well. The CDR3 loop is CASSQDRASNQPQHF. The DNA of the CDR3 is TGCGCCAGCAGCCAAGACAGGGCGAGCAATCAGCCCCAGCATTTT. J is TRBJ1-5 and V is TRBV4-3; maybe TRBD1 (5 bases). V was clipped by 0 bases and J by 1 base, with 7 bases between them. The CDR3 is 15 residues long. CDR1 and CDR2 from the germline V gene are LGHNA and YSLEER.

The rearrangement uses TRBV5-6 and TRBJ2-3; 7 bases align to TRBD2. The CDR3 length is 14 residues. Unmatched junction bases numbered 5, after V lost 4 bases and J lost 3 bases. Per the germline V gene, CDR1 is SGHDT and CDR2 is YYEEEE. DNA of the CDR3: TGTGCCAGCAGCGTGAGCGGGGCAACAGATACGCAGTATTTT. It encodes CASSVSGATDTQYF.

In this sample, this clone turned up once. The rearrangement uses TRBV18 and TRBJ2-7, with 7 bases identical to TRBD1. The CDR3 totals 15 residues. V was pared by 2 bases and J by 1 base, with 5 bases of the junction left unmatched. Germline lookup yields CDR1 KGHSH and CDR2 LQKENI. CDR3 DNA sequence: TGTGCCAGCTCACCAGTGGAACAGGGGTCCTACGAGCAGTACTTC. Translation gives CASSPVEQGSYEQYF. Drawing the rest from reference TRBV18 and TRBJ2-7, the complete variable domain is NAGVMQNPRHLVRRRGQEARLRCSPMKGHSHVYWYRQLPEEGLKFMVYLQKENIIDESGMPKERFSAEFPKEGPSILRIQQVVRGDSAAYFCASSPVEQGSYEQYFGPGTRLTVT.

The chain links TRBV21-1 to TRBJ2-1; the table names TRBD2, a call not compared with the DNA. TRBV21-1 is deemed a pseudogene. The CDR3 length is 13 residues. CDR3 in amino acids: CASSKAGGNEQFF. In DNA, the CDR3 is TGTGCCAGCAGCAAAGCGGGAGGGAATGAGCAGTTCTTC.

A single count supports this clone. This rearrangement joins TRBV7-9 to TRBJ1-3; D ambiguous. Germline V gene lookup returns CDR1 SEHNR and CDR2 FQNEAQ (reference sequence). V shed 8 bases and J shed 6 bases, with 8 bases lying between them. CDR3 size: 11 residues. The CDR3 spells CASGRENTIYF. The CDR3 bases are TGTGCCAGCGGCCGGGAAAACACCATATATTTT.

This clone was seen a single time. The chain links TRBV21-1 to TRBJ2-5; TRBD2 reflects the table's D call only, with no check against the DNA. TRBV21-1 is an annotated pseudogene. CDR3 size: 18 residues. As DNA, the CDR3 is TGTGCCAGCAGCTCCCAAAGGGCGACTAGCGGGAGCAAAGAGACCCAGTACTTC. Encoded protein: CASSSQRATSGSKETQYF.

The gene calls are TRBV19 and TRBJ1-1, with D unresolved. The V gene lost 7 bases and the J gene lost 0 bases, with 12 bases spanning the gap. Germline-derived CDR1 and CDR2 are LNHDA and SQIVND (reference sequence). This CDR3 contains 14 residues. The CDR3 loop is CASTPLNLNTEAFF. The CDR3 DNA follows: TGTGCCAGTACTCCCCTCAACTTGAACACTGAAGCTTTCTTT.

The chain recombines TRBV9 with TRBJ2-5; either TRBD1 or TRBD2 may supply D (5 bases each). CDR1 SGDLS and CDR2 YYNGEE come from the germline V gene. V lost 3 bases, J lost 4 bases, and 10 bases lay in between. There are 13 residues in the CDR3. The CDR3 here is CASSAGRTETQYF. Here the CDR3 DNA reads TGTGCCAGCAGCGCGGGACGGACAGAGACCCAGTACTTC. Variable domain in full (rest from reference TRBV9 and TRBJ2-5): DSGVTQTPKHLITATGQRVTLRCSPRSGDLSVYWYQQSLDQGLQFLIQYYNGEERAKGNILERFSAQQFPDLHSELNLSSLELGDSALYFCASSAGRTETQYFGPGTRLLVL.